Below, one T cell receptor beta chain is given with its context. Its antigen is not yet known. Nothing much larger sits one base from this clone, and base qualities are not available. The CDR3 covers 14 residues, taking in both the cysteine and the phenylalanine. Only CDR3 DNA is held: 42 bases, read in frame from base 1. Based on the germline V gene, the CDR1 and CDR2 sequences are KGHSH and LQKENI. The germline ends are 13 bases apart after V is trimmed by 2 bases and J by 5 bases. The data originate from a study of blood T cells in healthy people across ages (dated by TCRdb to the mid-2010s). Some background on the complete study: In model experiments, template switching captured roughly one uniquely barcoded TCR beta cDNA molecule for every two T cells. Donors were grouped into four age groups: young (average 16 years), middle-aged (under 40), aged (approximately 67) and long-lived (just over 80). Donors of different ages were randomly distributed across sequencing lanes to avoid experimental bias. For two donors (one aged 18 to 29 and one aged 80 or older), the study analyzed two additional independent replicas of 1 million unique cDNA reads from the same blood draw. Using deep sequencing normalized with unique cDNA molecular identifiers, the study measured how TCR beta repertoire diversity changes with age. Beyond this particular receptor, the publication reports: Observed TCR beta diversity per million T cells fell roughly linearly with age, and a significant reduction was already apparent by age around 36. The CMV infection status of donors was not known, potentially confounding age-related changes in expanded clonotypes. The long-lived group showed more naive CD4+ T cells, fewer expanded clones and increased TCR diversity than the aged group, suggesting age selection. Total diversity estimates from one million sequenced T cells were considered lower bounds and underestimates. There was a strong correlation between observed TCR beta diversity and the percentage of naive T cells measured by flow cytometry. Since profiling was done on bulk unsorted PBMCs, naive and antigen-experienced compartments could not be conclusively compared.

Donors were roughly 40 systemically healthy Caucasian individuals from Russia aged about 6 to 100 years. Each donor gave around 9.5 milliliters of peripheral blood, collected into EDTA-treated Vacutainer tubes. PBMCs were isolated by Ficoll-Paque density-gradient centrifugation, with at least 7 million obtained per sample. Total RNA, at least 6 micrograms per sample, was extracted from PBMCs with Trizol reagent. For every donor, flow cytometry on a PBMC aliquot measured the percentage of naive CD45RAhigh/CD27high T cells. The library was produced with 5' RACE. Instrument used: Illumina HiSeq 2500. A second PCR of roughly 6 to 12 cycles was performed with a sample-barcoded 5' primer and a J-beta primer mix. A template-switch 5' adaptor carrying 12 random nucleotides introduced a unique molecular identifier onto each TCR beta cDNA molecule. At least 2.5 million CDR3-containing paired-end reads were obtained from each sample. First-strand cDNA was synthesized from all RNA with the Mint cDNA synthesis kit, primed by a TRBC-specific oligonucleotide. Following uracil-DNA glycosylase treatment, a first 18-cycle PCR with universal primers M1SS and BC2_uni_R was performed on all cDNA. The authors' pipeline ran thus. For normalization, 1 million high-quality reads were randomly selected from each sample, with every read carrying a distinct molecular identifier. Instead of being binned into consensus sequences, reads with shared molecular identifiers were discarded. CDR3 identification, clonotype clustering and error correction used MiTCR with a Q25 quality threshold and the strictest error-elimination algorithm. A nonparametric unseen species model with Euler transformation was used to estimate lower-bound total TCR beta diversity. The raw public reads went through TCRdb reprocessing: fastp at Q25, MiXCR clone calling, in-frame beta chains kept. Entries that share a CDR3 protein sequence are merged under the most common genes and DNA. Clone size and V and J calls follow TCRdb, not the original study. The sample table holds about 570,000 distinct CDR3 sequences, of which approximately 25% were seen once. The ten largest clones represent approximately 17% of the sample.

This chain is built from TRBV18 and TRBJ2-7, with TRBD2 perhaps the D gene, on 5 matching bases. Specimen: blood. The sequence was obtained from a woman aged 65 to 85 in good health. The DNA is TGTGCCAGCTCACCAGGACTGCAGGTAGACGAGCAGTACTTC. This encodes CASSPGLQVDEQYF.